These 27 T cell receptor beta chains originate from one sample sequenced in a study of shared clonotypes between healthy human individuals. Assay: immunoSEQ multiplex PCR; the TCRdb copy retains only in-frame clones and omits some. The sample comprises about 1 million clones, more than 60% of which are singletons, and roughly 1.5% rests with the top ten. Sequenced sample: memory CD4+ T cells sorted from blood. Subset described: CD45RA-negative fraction. The receptors were sampled from a man between 18 and 35 years old in good health.

The V call is TRBV7-9, the J call TRBJ1-4; 7 bases map to TRBD1. J lost 2 bases, V lost 5 bases, and 5 bases had no gene match. CDR3 length: 15 amino acids. Germline V gene data show CDR1 as SEHNR and CDR2 as FQNEAQ (reference sequence). The CDR3 DNA follows: TGTGCCAGCAGCGGACTGGACAGGACTAATGAAAAACTGTTTTTT. It is translated as CASSGLDRTNEKLFF.

CDR3: CASSIEVPYEQYF. CDR3 DNA sequence: TGTGCCAGTAGTATAGAAGTACCCTACGAGCAGTACTTC. V and J are TRBV19 and TRBJ2-7, with unresolved D. V gave up 0 bases and J gave up 2 bases, with 5 bases separating them. CDR3 length equals 13 residues. Germline assignment: CDR1 LNHDA and CDR2 SQIVND (reference sequence).

The genes are TRBV20-1 and TRBJ1-4, with D maybe TRBD1 (6 bases). V lost 2 bases and J 12 bases, leaving 10 bases between the germline ends. Germline assignment: CDR1 DFQATT and CDR2 SNEGSKA (reference sequence). CDR3 size: 11 residues. The CDR3, as DNA: TGCAGTGCTAGACCGGGACAAGAACTGTTTTTT. This gives the protein CSARPGQELFF.

The J gene is TRBJ2-4, the V gene TRBV6-1, with unresolved D. Germline V gives CDR1 MNHNS, CDR2 SASEGT. The CDR3 is 14 residues long. The V and J ends lost 4 bases and 2 bases respectively, with 9 bases between them. Written as DNA, the CDR3 is TGTGCCAGCAGTGTAGTTAGTTCCAAAAACATTCAGTACTTC. It translates to CASSVVSSKNIQYF.

The chain joins TRBV2 to TRBJ2-4; D is ambiguous. Germline values: CDR1 SNHLY, CDR2 FYNNEI. Trimming left V 6 bases short and J 0 bases short, with 9 bases between. The CDR3 extends over 14 amino acids. This chain's CDR3 is CASRRDLAKNIQYF. CDR3 nucleotide sequence: TGTGCCAGCAGGCGAGATCTAGCCAAAAACATTCAGTACTTC.

The chain links TRBV5-8 to TRBJ2-7; D unresolved. The V end lost 9 bases, the J end lost 5 bases, and 12 bases lay between the germline ends. CDR3 length equals 11 residues. Germline V gene sequence: CDR1 SGHTS, CDR2 YDEGEE. For the CDR3, the DNA is TGTGCCACCTACCTTCCCCACGAGCAGTACTTC. Translated, it gives CATYLPHEQYF.

The chain couples TRBV5-1 to TRBJ1-2, with a tentative D call TRBD1 (6 bases). Germline lookup yields CDR1 SGHRS and CDR2 YFSETQ. Trimming stripped 0 bases from V and 7 bases from J, with 19 bases between. The CDR3 has 16 residues. CDR3 amino acids: CASSLARNVGGGGYTF. The DNA for the CDR3 is TGCGCCAGCAGCTTGGCCCGGAACGTAGGGGGTGGTGGCTACACCTTC.

The chain employs TRBV18 and TRBJ2-3; either TRBD1 or TRBD2 may supply D (6 bases each). Deletions cut 0 bases from V and 0 bases from J, with 13 bases between. The V gene's germline CDR1 is KGHSH and CDR2 LQKENI. This CDR3 is built from 17 residues. CDR3 sequence (DNA): TGTGCCAGCTCACCACCGGGGGGCCATTACAGCACAGATACGCAGTATTTT. Translated, it gives CASSPPGGHYSTDTQYF.

The rearrangement joins TRBV5-1 to TRBJ2-3; TRBD1 matches 8 bases. This CDR3 is 16 amino acids long. CDR1 SGHRS and CDR2 YFSETQ come from the germline V gene. With V trimmed by 4 bases and J by 2 bases, 9 bases remained unmatched. CDR3 bases: TGCGCCAGCAGCCGATGGGGACAGGACCCCACAGATACGCAGTATTTT. Translation: CASSRWGQDPTDTQYF.

The chain has TRBV6-5 and TRBJ2-7; possibly TRBD1 for D (5 bases). The CDR3 contains 16 residues. V was clipped by 0 bases and J by 1 base, with 13 bases between them. Germline CDR1 reads MNHEY; CDR2 reads SVGAGI. The CDR3 here is CASSYSKTEFSYEQYF. The CDR3 nucleotides are TGTGCCAGCAGTTACTCGAAGACAGAGTTTTCCTACGAGCAGTACTTC.

The chain couples TRBV25-1 to TRBJ1-2; D is ambiguous. V lost 4 bases and J 7 bases, leaving 22 bases between the germline ends. There are 16 residues in the CDR3. Germline CDR1 MGHDK, CDR2 SYGVNS. DNA for the CDR3: TGTGCCAGCAGTGCCCCCGGGTCGATAAGGATCTCTGGCTACACCTTC. Its translation: CASSAPGSIRISGYTF.

This chain links TRBV9 with TRBJ1-1; perhaps TRBD1 as D (5 bases). This CDR3 region has 16 residues. Trimming removed 4 bases at V and 1 base at J, with 17 bases between. In germline, CDR1 is SGDLS, CDR2 YYNGEE. The CDR3, as DNA: TGTGCCAGCAGCCCCCGGGACGGCACCCCGAACACTGAAGCTTTCTTT. Its translation: CASSPRDGTPNTEAFF.

The V and J genes are TRBV7-2 and TRBJ2-1; TRBD2 matches at 14 bases. Germline V gene sequence: CDR1 SGHTA, CDR2 FQGNSA. J lost 7 bases, V lost 4 bases, and 6 bases had no gene match. CDR3 size: 16 residues. This CDR3 is CASSYTGLAGENEQFF. CDR3 DNA: TGTGCCAGCAGCTATACGGGACTAGCGGGAGAAAATGAGCAGTTCTTC.

The chain couples TRBV5-1 to TRBJ2-1; 7 bases are shared with TRBD2. Germline V lookup: CDR1 SGHRS, CDR2 YFSETQ. The V segment lost 2 bases and the J segment 4 bases; nucleotides outside the gene matches: 6. The CDR3 runs 15 residues. The CDR3 sequence is CASSFRGDLYNEQFF. The CDR3 DNA reads TGCGCCAGCAGCTTCCGGGGGGACCTTTACAATGAGCAGTTCTTC.

The chain is built from TRBV30 and TRBJ1-2; D perhaps matches TRBD1 (5 bases). V lost 7 bases, J lost 3 bases, and 12 bases lay in between. Germline lookup yields CDR1 GTSNPN and CDR2 SVGIG (reference sequence). The CDR3 consists of 12 residues. The CDR3: CASREGHYGYTF. CDR3 nucleotide sequence: TGTGCCTCTAGGGAGGGGCACTATGGCTACACCTTC.

The table lists this clone with a count of one. J is TRBJ1-6 and V is TRBV9; 9 bases are a match to TRBD1. CDR1 is SGDLS and CDR2 is YYNGEE in the germline V gene. The J segment lost 4 bases and the V segment lost 4 bases, leaving 12 bases of the junction unmatched. The CDR3 is made up of 18 amino acids. Here the CDR3 DNA reads TGTGCCAGCAGCTCCCGACAGGGGGAGAACCATTATAATTCACCCCTCCACTTT. Its translation is CASSSRQGENHYNSPLHF.

The sample holds a few counts of this clone. The J gene is TRBJ1-6, the V gene TRBV4-2; tentatively, D is TRBD1 (6 bases). Trimming shortened V by 0 bases and J by 10 bases, and 10 bases separated the two germline ends. Germline CDR1 is LGHNA and CDR2 is YNFKEQ. The CDR3 consists of 14 residues. The CDR3 region has the DNA TGTGCCAGCAGCCAAGACAGGGGCGGCTCACCCCTCCACTTT. Amino acid sequence: CASSQDRGGSPLHF.

This clone has a count of ten or more. The chain recombines TRBV5-1 with TRBJ1-3; 7 positions match TRBD1. The ends lost 3 bases at V and 2 bases at J; junction bases unmatched: 8. This CDR3 spans 16 amino acids. Per germline, CDR1 SGHRS and CDR2 YFSETQ. The CDR3 sequence: CASSSLPTGTGNTIYF. The CDR3 nucleotides are TGCGCCAGCAGCTCCCTCCCGACAGGGACTGGAAACACCATATATTTT.

This chain links TRBV7-2 with TRBJ1-1, with 7 bases that match TRBD1. The V segment lost 6 bases and the J segment 0 bases; nucleotides outside the gene matches: 7. From germline, CDR1 is SGHTA and CDR2 FQGNSA. The CDR3 spans 15 residues. The CDR3 bases are TGTGCCAGCAGTCATTCCAGGGGGGTGAACACTGAAGCTTTCTTT. Its protein product is CASSHSRGVNTEAFF. The full variable domain, with the rest looked up from reference TRBV7-2 and TRBJ1-1, is GAGVSQSPSNKVTEKGKDVELRCDPISGHTALYWYRQSLGQGLEFLIYFQGNSAPDKSGLPSDRFSAERTGGSVSTLTIQRTQQEDSAVYLCASSHSRGVNTEAFFGQGTRLTVV.

This clone has a single count. The rearrangement uses TRBV6-5 and TRBJ2-3; possible D gene TRBD2, 5 bases. Per germline, CDR1 MNHEY and CDR2 SVGAGI. The CDR3 consists of 14 residues. The V end was cut by 6 bases, the J end by 3 bases, with 13 bases between. CDR3 nucleotides: TGTGCCAGCAGATCAATAGCGCAAACAGATACGCAGTATTTT. Encoded protein: CASRSIAQTDTQYF.

J is TRBJ1-6 and V is TRBV7-9; weak D call: TRBD1 (5 bases). The CDR3 extends over 15 amino acids. Germline values: CDR1 SEHNR, CDR2 FQNEAQ (reference sequence). V was cut by 5 bases and J by 8 bases, with 16 bases left in between. The CDR3 region is CASSTRGSADSPLHF. The CDR3 nucleotides are TGTGCCAGCAGCACGAGGGGTTCTGCCGATTCACCCCTCCACTTT. Full variable domain (rest looked up from reference TRBV7-9 and TRBJ1-6): DTGVSQNPRHKITKRGQNVTFRCDPISEHNRLYWYRQTLGQGPEFLTYFQNEAQLEKSRLLSDRFSAERPKGSFSTLEIQRTEQGDSAMYLCASSTRGSADSPLHFGNGTRLTVT.

This clone was detected once. The chain joins TRBV9 to TRBJ2-3; D uncertain. Germline CDR1 and CDR2: SGDLS and YYNGEE. The V end was cut by 4 bases, the J end by 4 bases, with 16 bases between. The length of the CDR3 is 15 residues. The CDR3 bases are TGTGCCAGCAGCACCCTGTTATCGCGACCAGATACGCAGTATTTT. Amino acid sequence: CASSTLLSRPDTQYF.

The chain is built from TRBV10-3 and TRBJ2-7, with TRBD2 matching 11 bases. The V segment lost 6 bases and the J segment 2 bases; nucleotides outside the gene matches: 3. The CDR3 runs 14 residues. Per the germline V gene, CDR1 is ENHRY and CDR2 is SYGVKD. The DNA of the CDR3 is TGTGCCATCAGAGGGACTAGCGGACCCTACGAGCAGTACTTC. This sequence encodes CAIRGTSGPYEQYF.

This clone turned up a few times. The rearrangement joins TRBV11-3 to TRBJ2-5; D tentatively fits TRBD1 or TRBD2 (5 bases each). Trimming took off 0 bases at V and 3 bases at J, with 11 bases between the two ends. Germline-derived CDR1 and CDR2 are SGHNT and YENEEA. This CDR3 is built from 15 residues. The CDR3 reads CASSLEGTEKETQYF. The CDR3 DNA is TGTGCCAGCAGCTTAGAGGGGACGGAAAAAGAGACCCAGTACTTC.

CDR3 sequence: CASSLGSSGVTYEQYF. For the CDR3, the DNA is TGTGCCAGCAGCTTAGGTTCCAGCGGAGTCACCTACGAGCAGTACTTC. The chain carries TRBV11-1 and TRBJ2-7; the D gene is possibly TRBD2 (5 bases). The CDR3 has 16 residues. The V end lost 1 base, the J end lost 2 bases, and 15 bases lay between the germline ends. The germline V gene has CDR1 SGHAT and CDR2 FQDESV (reference sequence). The variable domain in full, completed from reference TRBV11-1 and TRBJ2-7, reads EAEVAQSPRYKITEKSQAVAFWCDPISGHATLYWYRQILGQGPELLVQFQDESVVDDSQLPKDRFSAERLKGVDSTLKIQPAELGDSAMYLCASSLGSSGVTYEQYFGPGTRLTVT.

The gene calls are TRBV11-3 and TRBJ1-2; no firm D call. The CDR3 covers 13 residues. V lost 5 bases and J lost 4, with 11 bases in between. Per the germline V gene, CDR1 is SGHNT and CDR2 is YENEEA. CDR3 sequence (DNA): TGTGCCAGCAGCCCCGGGCCAACCTATGGCTACACCTTC. It encodes CASSPGPTYGYTF.

This clone was seen only a few times. The rearrangement uses TRBV6-4 and TRBJ2-1, with 9 positions matching TRBD2. CDR1 and CDR2 from the germline V gene are MRHNA and SNTAGT. The CDR3 loop spans 16 amino acids. V shed 4 bases, J shed 9 bases, and the junction held 13 bases outside the gene matches. This chain's CDR3 is CASSGLGAGGQGEQFF. Here the CDR3 DNA reads TGTGCCAGCAGTGGCCTAGGTGCGGGAGGGCAGGGTGAGCAGTTCTTC.